A selection of T cell receptor beta chains follows, all from one sample in a study of cytomegalovirus exposure and HLA in healthy donors. Data came from immunoSEQ multiplex PCR; TCRdb stores just in-frame clones and leaves some out. This repertoire shows 250,000 to 350,000 clones, about nine tenths found once; its top ten account for less than 4.5%. Sequenced sample: PBMCs. Receptors were obtained from a man aged 35-49 years in good health and CMV-seropositive. The CDR3 runs from the conserved cysteine through the conserved F or W. The order of the fields is CDR3 length, V gene, CDR3 protein.

cdr3_length: 14
v_call: TRBV5-1
cdr3_aa: CASSLWETNEKLFF

cdr3_length: 13
v_call: TRBV10-3
cdr3_aa: CAIGREEGDTQYF

cdr3_length: 14
v_call: TRBV9
cdr3_aa: CASSVDGRGTEAFF

cdr3_length: 15
v_call: TRBV27
cdr3_aa: CASSLSRERRNEQFF

cdr3_length: 16
v_call: TRBV27
cdr3_aa: CASSPIRQGKRNTIYF

cdr3_length: 18
v_call: TRBV28
cdr3_aa: CASSPSLGVGEGAYEQYF

cdr3_length: 15
v_call: TRBV5-1
cdr3_aa: CASSSLRGAEETQYF

cdr3_length: 15
v_call: TRBV5-1
cdr3_aa: CASSLSLTPTGELFF

cdr3_length: 13
v_call: TRBV7-9
cdr3_aa: CASSLDHSYGYTF

cdr3_length: 19
v_call: TRBV11-2
cdr3_aa: CASRKSEVTGRVGANVLTF

cdr3_length: 16
v_call: TRBV15
cdr3_aa: CATSSDRELSGNTIYF

cdr3_length: 20
v_call: TRBV18
cdr3_aa: CASSPRTSGRAAGGANVLTF

cdr3_length: 15
v_call: TRBV28
cdr3_aa: CASRVPGQSNQPQHF

cdr3_length: 13
v_call: TRBV29-1
cdr3_aa: CSVARGMNTEAFF

cdr3_length: 12
v_call: TRBV19
cdr3_aa: CASGSSGVGYTF

cdr3_length: 14
v_call: TRBV6-5
cdr3_aa: CASSVPNRATEAFF

cdr3_length: 15
v_call: TRBV6-5
cdr3_aa: CASSYFRIQGNEQFF

cdr3_length: 16
v_call: TRBV27
cdr3_aa: CASSLSFGTGTDTQYF

cdr3_length: 15
v_call: TRBV19
cdr3_aa: CASRGTQQGEREQYF

cdr3_length: 16
v_call: TRBV5-1
cdr3_aa: CASSPREASGANVLTF

cdr3_length: 14
v_call: TRBV2
cdr3_aa: CASSAQRARTEAFF

cdr3_length: 14
v_call: TRBV7-9
cdr3_aa: CASGSGTGRNSYTF

cdr3_length: 14
v_call: TRBV6-5
cdr3_aa: CASSQGGNSYEQYF

cdr3_length: 13
v_call: TRBV19
cdr3_aa: CASSPTAALAAFF

cdr3_length: 14
v_call: TRBV6-6
cdr3_aa: CASSYSIADTEAFF

cdr3_length: 15
v_call: TRBV15
cdr3_aa: CATSTNRISGNTIYF

cdr3_length: 13
v_call: TRBV19
cdr3_aa: CASSIGGLDTQYF

cdr3_length: 16
v_call: TRBV18
cdr3_aa: CASSPLRLVAYEKLFF

cdr3_length: 18
v_call: TRBV4-3
cdr3_aa: CASSQGPPPDGGGDEQFF

cdr3_length: 15
v_call: TRBV10-1
cdr3_aa: CASSEGEGRSEKLFF

cdr3_length: 15
v_call: TRBV19
cdr3_aa: CASSIDRASNQPQHF

cdr3_length: 16
v_call: TRBV27
cdr3_aa: CASSSPGGARSYEQYF

cdr3_length: 14
v_call: TRBV2
cdr3_aa: CASSPQGTHYEQYF

cdr3_length: 15
v_call: TRBV28
cdr3_aa: CASSFKQELPAEQYF

cdr3_length: 14
v_call: TRBV11-1
cdr3_aa: CASGPQTGWETQYF

cdr3_length: 15
v_call: TRBV13
cdr3_aa: CASSPYRGSFYEQYF

cdr3_length: 15
v_call: TRBV9
cdr3_aa: CASSASGGSSYEQYF

cdr3_length: 15
v_call: TRBV4-2
cdr3_aa: CASSPTTGTNEKLFF

cdr3_length: 19
v_call: TRBV19
cdr3_aa: CASSILGTAGVLAKNIQYF

cdr3_length: 14
v_call: TRBV5-4
cdr3_aa: CASSFGGRTGELFF

cdr3_length: 13
v_call: TRBV27
cdr3_aa: CASSLSREETQYF

cdr3_length: 14
v_call: TRBV9
cdr3_aa: CASRTSANTGELFF

cdr3_length: 14
v_call: TRBV6-1
cdr3_aa: CASSEFGVNYGYTF

cdr3_length: 14
v_call: TRBV7-2
cdr3_aa: CASSLDRGSYEQYF

cdr3_length: 15
v_call: TRBV30
cdr3_aa: CAWGSRDRVIYEQYF